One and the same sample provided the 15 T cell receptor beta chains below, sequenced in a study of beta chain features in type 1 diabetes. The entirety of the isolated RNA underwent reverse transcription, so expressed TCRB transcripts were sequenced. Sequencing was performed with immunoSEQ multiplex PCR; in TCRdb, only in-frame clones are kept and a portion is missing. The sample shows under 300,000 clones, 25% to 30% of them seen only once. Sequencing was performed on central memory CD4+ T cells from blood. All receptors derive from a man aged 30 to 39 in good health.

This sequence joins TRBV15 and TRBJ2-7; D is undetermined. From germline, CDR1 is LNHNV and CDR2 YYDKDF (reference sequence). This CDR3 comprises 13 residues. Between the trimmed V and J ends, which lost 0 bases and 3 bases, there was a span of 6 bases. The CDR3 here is CATSRDLSYEQYF. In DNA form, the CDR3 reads TGTGCCACCAGCAGAGATCTGAGCTACGAGCAGTACTTC.

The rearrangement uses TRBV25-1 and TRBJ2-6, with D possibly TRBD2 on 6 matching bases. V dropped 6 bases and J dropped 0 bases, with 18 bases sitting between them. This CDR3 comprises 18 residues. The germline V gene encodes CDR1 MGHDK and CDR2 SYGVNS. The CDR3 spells CASSPPRGSTSGANVLTF. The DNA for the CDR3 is TGTGCCAGCAGCCCCCCTCGGGGGAGCACCTCTGGGGCCAACGTCCTGACTTTC.

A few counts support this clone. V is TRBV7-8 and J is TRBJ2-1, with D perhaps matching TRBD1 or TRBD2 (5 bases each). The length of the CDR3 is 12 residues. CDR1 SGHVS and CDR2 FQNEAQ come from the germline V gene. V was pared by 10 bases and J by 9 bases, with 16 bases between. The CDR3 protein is CATRVGSSEQFF. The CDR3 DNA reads TGTGCCACCAGGGTTGGGAGCAGTGAGCAGTTCTTC.

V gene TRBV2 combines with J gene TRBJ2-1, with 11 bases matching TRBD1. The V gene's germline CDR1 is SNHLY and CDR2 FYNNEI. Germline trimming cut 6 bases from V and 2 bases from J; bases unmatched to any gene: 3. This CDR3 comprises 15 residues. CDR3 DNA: TGTGCCAGCAGACCGGGACAGGGGGCCTACAATGAGCAGTTCTTC. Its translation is CASRPGQGAYNEQFF.

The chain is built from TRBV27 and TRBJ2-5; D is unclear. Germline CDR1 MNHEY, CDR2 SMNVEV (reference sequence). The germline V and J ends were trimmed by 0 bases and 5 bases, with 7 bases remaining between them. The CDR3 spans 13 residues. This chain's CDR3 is CASSLSGWETQYF. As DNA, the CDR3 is TGTGCCAGCAGTTTATCAGGGTGGGAGACCCAGTACTTC.

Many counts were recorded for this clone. Written as DNA, the CDR3 is TGCAGCGTCCAAGGACAGATGAACACTGAAGCTTTCTTT. Translation: CSVQGQMNTEAFF. V usage is TRBV29-1 and J usage is TRBJ1-1, with a possible D match to TRBD1 (6 bases). The V gene lost 6 bases and the J gene lost 0 bases, with 11 bases spanning the gap. Germline V gives CDR1 SQVTM, CDR2 ANQGSEA. This CDR3 comprises 13 residues.

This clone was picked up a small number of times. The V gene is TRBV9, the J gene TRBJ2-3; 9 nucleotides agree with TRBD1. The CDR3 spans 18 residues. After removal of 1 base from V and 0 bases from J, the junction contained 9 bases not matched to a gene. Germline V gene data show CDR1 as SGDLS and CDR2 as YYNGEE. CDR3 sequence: CASSVLGQGLSSTDTQYF. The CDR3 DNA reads TGTGCCAGCAGCGTACTGGGACAGGGCCTTTCTAGCACAGATACGCAGTATTTT.

CDR3 nucleotide sequence: TGTGCCAGCGTTCCAGCGGGCGGACGAAGCTACGAGCAGTACTTC. Protein sequence: CASVPAGGRSYEQYF. This chain joins TRBV28 and TRBJ2-7; maybe TRBD2 (6 bases). The CDR3 sequence is 15 residues long. V was pared by 8 bases and J by 3 bases, with 20 bases between. The germline CDR1 and CDR2 sequences are MDHEN and SYDVKM. The entire variable domain, with the rest obtained from reference TRBV28 and TRBJ2-7, is as follows: DVKVTQSSRYLVKRTGEKVFLECVQDMDHENMFWYRQDPGLGLRLIYFSYDVKMKEKGDIPEGYSVSREKKERFSLILESASTNQTSMYLCASVPAGGRSYEQYFGPGTRLTVT.

In DNA form, the CDR3 reads TGTGCCACCAGCAGAGAATTTGGCAGCCCTCAGTTCTTC. Translation: CATSREFGSPQFF. The J gene is TRBJ2-1, the V gene TRBV15; D unclear. CDR3 length equals 13 residues. Trimming shortened V by 0 bases and J by 13 bases, and 13 bases separated the two germline ends. In germline, CDR1 is LNHNV, CDR2 YYDKDF (reference sequence).

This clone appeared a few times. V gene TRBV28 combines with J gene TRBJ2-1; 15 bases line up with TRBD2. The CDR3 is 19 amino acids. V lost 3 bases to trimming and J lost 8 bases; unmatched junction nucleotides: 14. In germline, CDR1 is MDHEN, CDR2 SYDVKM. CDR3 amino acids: CASSFPLRTSGRDLDEQFF. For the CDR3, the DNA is TGTGCCAGCAGTTTCCCTTTACGGACTAGCGGGAGGGACTTAGATGAGCAGTTCTTC.

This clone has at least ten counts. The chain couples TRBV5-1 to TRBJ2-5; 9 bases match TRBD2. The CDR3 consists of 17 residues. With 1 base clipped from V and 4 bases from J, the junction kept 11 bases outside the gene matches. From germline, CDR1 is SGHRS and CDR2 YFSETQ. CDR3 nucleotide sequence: TGCGCCAGCAGCTTGTCGCCTAGCGGGACGGATGCAGAGACCCAGTACTTC. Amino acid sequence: CASSLSPSGTDAETQYF.

CDR3 DNA sequence: TGCAGCGTTGACCCCCACGGGGGGAGGACTGAAGCTTTCTTT. Translation: CSVDPHGGRTEAFF. The chain has TRBV29-1 and TRBJ1-1; D might be TRBD1 (5 bases). Per germline, CDR1 SQVTM and CDR2 ANQGSEA. V was pared by 3 bases and J by 5 bases, with 16 bases between. This CDR3 spans 14 amino acids.

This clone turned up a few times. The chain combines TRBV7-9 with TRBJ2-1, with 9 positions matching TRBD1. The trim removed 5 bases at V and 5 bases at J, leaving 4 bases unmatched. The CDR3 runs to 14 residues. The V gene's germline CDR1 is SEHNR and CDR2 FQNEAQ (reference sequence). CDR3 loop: CASSPRTGDNEQFF. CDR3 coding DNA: TGTGCCAGCAGCCCTCGGACAGGGGACAATGAGCAGTTCTTC.

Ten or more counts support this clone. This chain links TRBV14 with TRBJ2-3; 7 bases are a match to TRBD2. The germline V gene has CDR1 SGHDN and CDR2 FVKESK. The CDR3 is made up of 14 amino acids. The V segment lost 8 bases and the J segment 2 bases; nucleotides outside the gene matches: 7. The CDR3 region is CASGRDYPTDTQYF. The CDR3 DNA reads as TGTGCCAGCGGACGGGACTACCCCACAGATACGCAGTATTTT.

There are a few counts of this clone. The CDR3 bases are TGCGCCAGCAGCTTGGAAGTGGGGGCTGAGCAGTTCTTC. This codes for CASSLEVGAEQFF. The rearrangement joins TRBV5-1 to TRBJ2-1, with D perhaps matching TRBD1 (6 bases). CDR3 length: 13 residues. V shed 0 bases and J shed 9 bases, with 10 bases lying between them. The germline CDR1 and CDR2 sequences are SGHRS and YFSETQ.